The 24 T cell receptor beta chains presented below share a single source sample, sequenced in a study of Ad26.COV2.S vaccination and SARS-CoV-2 variants. Repertoires were generated with immunoSEQ multiplex PCR, while TCRdb's copy carries only in-frame clones and drops some. The sample lists more than 150,000 clones; 70% to 90% were seen once. This sample comprised peripheral blood, obtained after recovery from COVID-19. The receptors stem from a human donor who had recovered from COVID-19.

The chain has TRBV5-1 and TRBJ2-7, with a tentative D call TRBD1 (6 bases). The germline V gene encodes CDR1 SGHRS and CDR2 YFSETQ. The germline V and J ends were trimmed by 4 bases and 3 bases, with 11 bases remaining between them. The CDR3 is made up of 13 amino acids. CDR3 residues: CASSPDSFYEQYF. As DNA, the CDR3 is TGCGCCAGCAGCCCGGACAGTTTCTACGAGCAGTACTTC.

The genes are TRBV19 and TRBJ2-7; 8 bases agree with TRBD2. The V gene's germline CDR1 is LNHDA and CDR2 SQIVND (reference sequence). V shed 9 bases and J 3 bases; nucleotides not matched to a gene: 13. This CDR3 spans 15 amino acids. The CDR3 loop reads CASSSYPGTSYEQYF. The CDR3 bases are TGTGCCAGCAGCTCGTACCCCGGGACTAGCTACGAGCAGTACTTC. The whole variable domain, remainder taken from reference TRBV19 and TRBJ2-7, is DGGITQSPKYLFRKEGQNVTLSCEQNLNHDAMYWYRQDPGQGLRLIYYSQIVNDFQKGDIAEGYSVSREKKESFPLTVTSAQKNPTAFYLCASSSYPGTSYEQYFGPGTRLTVT.

The V gene is TRBV19, the J gene TRBJ2-7; a weak D match, TRBD1 (6 bases). Germline values: CDR1 LNHDA, CDR2 SQIVND (reference sequence). Trimming removed 8 bases at V and 6 bases at J, with 14 bases between. The CDR3 is 12 residues long. CDR3 amino acids: CASSRGSGEQYF. The CDR3 region has the DNA TGTGCCAGTTCTAGGGGGTCGGGCGAGCAGTACTTC.

V is TRBV5-6 and J is TRBJ1-6; TRBD1 agrees at 7 bases. V dropped 1 base and J dropped 5; count of bases not matched to a gene: 6. The CDR3 runs to 16 residues. Looked up from germline, CDR1 is SGHDT and CDR2 is YYEEEE. CDR3 nucleotide sequence: TGTGCCAGCAGCTTGCCCGGAACAGGGGATAATTCACCCCTCCACTTT. Protein sequence: CASSLPGTGDNSPLHF.

The chain is built from TRBV14 and TRBJ2-5; D possibly uses TRBD1 or TRBD2 (5 bases each). Germline-derived CDR1 and CDR2 are SGHDN and FVKESK. Trimming stripped 5 bases from V and 5 bases from J, with 15 bases between. CDR3 length equals 14 residues. CDR3 region: CASSGLGRWETQYF. In nucleotides, the CDR3 is TGTGCCAGCAGCGGACTGGGACGGTGGGAGACCCAGTACTTC.

This sequence joins TRBV11-3 and TRBJ2-3; D remains unclear. This CDR3 is built from 13 residues. The V gene's germline CDR1 is SGHNT and CDR2 YENEEA. V was trimmed by 5 bases and J by 4 bases, leaving 10 bases between them. CDR3 residues: CASSRSGPDTQYF. The CDR3 bases are TGTGCCAGCAGCCGGTCAGGACCAGATACGCAGTATTTT. Together with reference TRBV11-3 and TRBJ2-3, the CDR3 gives the full variable domain: EAGVVQSPRYKIIEKKQPVAFWCNPISGHNTLYWYLQNLGQGPELLIRYENEEAVDDSQLPKDRFSAERLKGVDSTLKIQPAELGDSAVYLCASSRSGPDTQYFGPGTRLTVL.

V usage is TRBV6-5 and J usage is TRBJ1-1; D is ambiguous. The CDR3 sequence is 15 residues long. Deletions cut 0 bases from V and 1 base from J, with 9 bases between. Germline V gene lookup returns CDR1 MNHEY and CDR2 SVGAGI. The chain's CDR3 is CASSYSNPSNTEAFF. The CDR3 DNA follows: TGTGCCAGCAGTTACTCGAACCCCTCGAACACTGAAGCTTTCTTT.

The V call is TRBV7-2, the J call TRBJ2-3, with TRBD1 as a possible D gene (5 bases). V was shortened by 1 base and J by 2 bases, with 7 bases between the two germline ends. Germline assignment: CDR1 SGHTA and CDR2 FQGNSA. The CDR3 totals 14 residues. CDR3 nucleotide sequence: TGTGCCAGCAGCTTAGAGGGGATCACAGATACGCAGTATTTT. This gives the protein CASSLEGITDTQYF.

This rearrangement joins TRBV7-9 to TRBJ2-1, with 9 bases that match TRBD2. The V segment lost 3 bases and the J segment 9 bases; nucleotides outside the gene matches: 6. This CDR3 region has 14 residues. Germline CDR1 and CDR2: SEHNR and FQNEAQ (reference sequence). CDR3: CASSFYLAGVEQFF. The CDR3 DNA follows: TGTGCCAGCAGCTTTTACTTAGCGGGAGTTGAGCAGTTCTTC.

This chain connects TRBV12-5 to TRBJ2-7; tentative D call: TRBD1 (6 bases). The CDR3 length is 12 residues. Germline V gives CDR1 LGHNT, CDR2 FRNRAP. V dropped 4 bases and J dropped 3 bases, with 7 bases sitting between them. The CDR3 bases are TGTGCTAGTGGTTCACAGGGCTACGAGCAGTACTTC. Residues: CASGSQGYEQYF. The full variable domain, with the rest looked up from reference TRBV12-5 and TRBJ2-7, is DARVTQTPRHKVTEMGQEVTMRCQPILGHNTVFWYRQTMMQGLELLAYFRNRAPLDDSGMPKDRFSAEMPDATLATLKIQPSEPRDSAVYFCASGSQGYEQYFGPGTRLTVT.

The chain joins TRBV2 to TRBJ1-1; D unclear. Trimming took 6 bases from V and 1 from J, leaving 6 bases between them. Germline-derived CDR1 and CDR2 are SNHLY and FYNNEI. This CDR3 region has 12 residues. CDR3 sequence: CASRSGNTEAFF. The CDR3 coding sequence is TGTGCCAGCAGGAGCGGGAACACTGAAGCTTTCTTT.

The genes are TRBV6-5 and TRBJ1-6; D is undetermined. The CDR3 spans 12 residues. The V end lost 6 bases, the J end lost 6 bases, and 6 bases lay between the germline ends. In germline, CDR1 is MNHEY, CDR2 SVGAGI. The CDR3 DNA sequence: TGTGCCAGCAGGATGGGTAATTCACCCCTCCACTTT. It yields the protein CASRMGNSPLHF.

The V call is TRBV11-3, the J call TRBJ1-1, with 10 bases aligning to TRBD1. Germline V CDR1 and CDR2: SGHNT, YENEEA. CDR3 length equals 13 residues. The J segment lost 7 bases and the V segment lost 5 bases, leaving 4 bases of the junction unmatched. This chain's CDR3 is CASSRTGGNEAFF. CDR3 DNA sequence: TGTGCCAGCAGCCGGACAGGGGGGAATGAAGCTTTCTTT.

The rearrangement links TRBV28 to TRBJ2-7; 11 bases agree with TRBD2. Germline CDR1 MDHEN, CDR2 SYDVKM. J lost 0 bases, V lost 2 bases, and 9 bases had no gene match. CDR3 length: 18 amino acids. The DNA of the CDR3 is TGTGCCAGCAGTTTACCCTTAGCGGGGGGGCCTAGCTCCTACGAGCAGTACTTC. It is translated as CASSLPLAGGPSSYEQYF. The full variable domain, with the rest looked up from reference TRBV28 and TRBJ2-7, is DVKVTQSSRYLVKRTGEKVFLECVQDMDHENMFWYRQDPGLGLRLIYFSYDVKMKEKGDIPEGYSVSREKKERFSLILESASTNQTSMYLCASSLPLAGGPSSYEQYFGPGTRLTVT.

J is TRBJ2-1 and V is TRBV7-2; no clear D gene. CDR3 length: 15 residues. Germline V gene lookup returns CDR1 SGHTA and CDR2 FQGNSA. Deletions cut 5 bases from V and 6 bases from J, with 17 bases between. The CDR3 loop is CASSPGPVPSNEQFF. CDR3 nucleotides: TGTGCCAGCAGCCCCGGCCCGGTACCCTCCAATGAGCAGTTCTTC.

V and J are TRBV24-1 and TRBJ2-3, with a weak D call TRBD1 (6 bases). The ends were cut back, 3 bases at V and 6 bases at J, with 12 bases in the middle. Per the germline V gene, CDR1 is KGHDR and CDR2 is SFDVKD. This CDR3 region has 14 residues. The CDR3 here is CATSDLQGRDTQYF. The CDR3 DNA follows: TGTGCCACCAGTGATCTTCAGGGGCGGGATACGCAGTATTTT.

The V gene is TRBV19, the J gene TRBJ2-7; D remains ambiguous. CDR3 length: 14 residues. Trimming removed 5 bases from V and 2 bases from J, with 13 bases in between. Germline V gene data show CDR1 as LNHDA and CDR2 as SQIVND (reference sequence). The CDR3 sequence: CASSDTEGPYEQYF. The CDR3 DNA reads TGTGCCAGTAGTGACACCGAAGGACCCTACGAGCAGTACTTC.

Points on this clone: Other DNA sequences in the same sample also yield this CDR3. V gene TRBV7-9 combines with J gene TRBJ2-7, with 8 bases lining up with TRBD1. Germline CDR1 and CDR2: SEHNR and FQNEAQ (reference sequence). Trimming at V came to 5 bases and at J to 1 base, leaving 7 bases not matched to a gene. The CDR3 is made up of 15 amino acids. CDR3 nucleotides: TGTGCCAGCAGCGTCCGACAGGGGCGATCCTACGAGCAGTACTTC. It translates to CASSVRQGRSYEQYF.

This chain joins TRBV13 and TRBJ2-7; 8 nucleotides agree with TRBD2. CDR1 PRHDT and CDR2 FYEKMQ come from the germline V gene (reference sequence). The CDR3 loop spans 16 amino acids. V lost 5 bases to trimming and J lost 5 bases; unmatched junction nucleotides: 14. This chain's CDR3 is CASSINLAGSRDEQYF. CDR3 nucleotide sequence: TGTGCCAGCAGCATCAACTTAGCGGGGTCTCGGGACGAGCAGTACTTC.

This rearrangement joins TRBV7-8 to TRBJ1-3; no clear D gene. The CDR3 is made up of 12 amino acids. Germline V gene lookup returns CDR1 SGHVS and CDR2 FQNEAQ. Trimming pared 5 bases from V and 3 bases from J, leaving 5 bases between. The CDR3 is CASSLNGNTIYF. DNA of the CDR3: TGTGCCAGCAGCCTAAATGGAAACACCATATATTTT.

This chain uses TRBV7-3 with TRBJ2-1; 8 bases are shared with TRBD2. Germline V gene lookup returns CDR1 SGHTA and CDR2 FQGTGA. Trimming took 0 bases from V and 5 from J; bases not matched to a gene: 6. This CDR3 is 16 amino acids long. The CDR3 here is CASSLTVGRANNEQFF. CDR3 in DNA: TGTGCCAGCAGCTTAACGGTCGGGAGGGCCAACAATGAGCAGTTCTTC.

This chain uses TRBV9 with TRBJ2-1; D may match TRBD1 or TRBD2 (6 bases each). The germline V and J ends were trimmed by 3 bases and 7 bases, with 17 bases remaining between them. The CDR3 consists of 15 residues. Looked up from germline, CDR1 is SGDLS and CDR2 is YYNGEE. The CDR3 DNA is TGTGCCAGCAGCGGTACGACAGGCGGGAAAAATGAGCAGTTCTTC. It is translated as CASSGTTGGKNEQFF.

CDR3: CASSYPGGNEQYF. The CDR3 bases are TGTGCCAGCAGTTACCCAGGGGGTAACGAGCAGTACTTC. V is TRBV6-2 or TRBV6-3 and J is TRBJ2-7, with 7 bases fitting TRBD1. The CDR3 is 13 residues long. The trim removed 2 bases at V and 5 bases at J, leaving 3 bases unmatched. CDR1 is MNHEY, CDR2 SVGEGT, per germline.

The V call is TRBV5-1, the J call TRBJ2-1; no reliable D call. The CDR3 has 14 amino acids. V dropped 4 bases and J dropped 6 bases, with 14 bases sitting between them. Germline V CDR1 and CDR2: SGHRS, YFSETQ. The CDR3 reads CASSPIPGSNEQFF. The CDR3 DNA reads as TGCGCCAGCAGCCCCATTCCGGGTTCCAATGAGCAGTTCTTC.